This is a list of T cell receptor beta chains from one sample in a study of T cells in pancreatic ductal adenocarcinoma. TCRdb's copy holds only in-frame clones and misses some; the assay was immunoSEQ multiplex PCR. The data show around 31,000 clones, approximately 90% seen once. What was sequenced was PBMCs. These receptors all stem from a human donor with pancreatic ductal adenocarcinoma. The CDR3 runs from the conserved cysteine through the conserved F or W. The D gene is left open where the match is weak. Clone size appears in some rows only: once, few, many, or a class for an expanded clone.

d_gene | j_gene | abundance | v_gene | CDR3aa | CDR3nt
NA | TRBJ2-1 | NA | TRBV4-1 | CASSSGGGGRDWWNEQFF | TGCGCCAGCTCTTCAGGGGGCGGCGGGAGAGATTGGTGGAATGAGCAGTTCTTC
NA | TRBJ2-2 | NA | TRBV5-6 | CASSARAEPNTGELFF | TGTGCCAGCAGCGCGAGGGCGGAGCCGAACACCGGGGAGCTGTTTTTT
TRBD1 | TRBJ1-2 | NA | TRBV11-3 | CASSVNRGGNYGYTF | TGTGCCAGCAGCGTTAACAGGGGCGGCAACTATGGCTACACCTTC
TRBD2 | TRBJ2-1 | NA | TRBV7-8 | CASSLGLVNEQFF | TGTGCCAGCAGCTTGGGACTAGTTAACGAGCAGTTCTTC
NA | TRBJ1-5 | NA | TRBV5-6 | CASSFRQAPYSNQPQHF | TGTGCCAGCAGCTTCAGGCAGGCGCCTTATAGCAATCAGCCCCAGCATTTT
TRBD2 | TRBJ2-1 | NA | TRBV4-3 | CASSRGLAGGSYNEQFF | TGCGCCAGCAGCCGTGGACTAGCGGGAGGGTCCTACAATGAGCAGTTCTTC
TRBD2 | TRBJ2-3 | NA | TRBV19 | CASRQAGGSTDTQYF | TGTGCCAGTAGGCAAGCGGGAGGGAGCACAGATACGCAGTATTTT
TRBD2 | TRBJ2-1 | NA | TRBV30 | CACTGTSGNIGEQFF | TGTGCCTGCACCGGGACTAGCGGGAATATCGGTGAGCAGTTCTTC
NA | TRBJ2-1 | NA | TRBV18 | CASSPDSPNEQFF | TGTGCCAGCTCACCGGACTCTCCTAATGAGCAGTTCTTC
NA | TRBJ2-7 | once | TRBV7-8 | CASSVQGYYEQYF | TGTGCCAGCAGCGTACAGGGATACTACGAGCAGTACTTC
TRBD2 | TRBJ2-7 | NA | TRBV7-6 | CASSLVTSDGEQYF | TGTGCCAGCAGCTTAGTGACTAGCGATGGCGAGCAGTACTTC
NA | TRBJ2-5 | NA | TRBV5-8 | CASSLQQETQYF | TGTGCCAGCAGCCTCCAGCAAGAGACCCAGTACTTC
NA | TRBJ2-2 | NA | TRBV6-5 | CASSGVANTGELFF | TGTGCCAGCTCGGGGGTAGCGAACACCGGGGAGCTGTTTTTT
NA | TRBJ2-7 | NA | TRBV7-8 | CASSQRLAYEQYF | TGTGCCAGCAGCCAAAGACTGGCCTACGAGCAGTACTTC
TRBD2 | TRBJ2-1 | NA | TRBV14 | CASSQSRLAGYNEQFF | TGTGCCAGCAGCCAATCGAGGCTAGCGGGGTACAATGAGCAGTTCTTC
NA | TRBJ1-6 | NA | TRBV10-3 | CAISGAGNSPLHF | TGTGCCATCAGTGGGGCGGGGAATTCACCCCTCCACTTT
NA | TRBJ2-7 | NA | TRBV29-1 | CSVVSPYYEQYF | TGCAGCGTTGTATCGCCTTACTACGAGCAGTACTTC
NA | TRBJ2-2 | once | TRBV6-4 | CASSDRDTGELFF | TGTGCCAGCAGTGACAGGGACACCGGGGAGCTGTTTTTT
NA | TRBJ1-1 | NA | TRBV6-1 | CASSEVAAMNTEAFF | TGTGCCAGCAGTGAAGTTGCAGCTATGAACACTGAAGCTTTCTTT
NA | TRBJ1-5 | few | TRBV2 | CASDYRANQPQHF | TGTGCCAGCGATTACAGGGCTAATCAGCCCCAGCATTTT
NA | TRBJ2-3 | NA | TRBV13 | CASSLSGPISTDTQYF | TGTGCCAGCAGCCTCAGCGGACCAATTAGCACAGATACGCAGTATTTT
NA | TRBJ1-1 | NA | TRBV20-1 | CSVAGNTEAFF | TGCAGTGTTGCCGGGAACACTGAAGCTTTCTTT
NA | TRBJ2-2 | NA | TRBV28 | CASSSLILAGELFF | TGTGCCAGCAGTTCCCTTATACTCGCCGGGGAGCTGTTTTTT
TRBD2 | TRBJ2-7 | once | TRBV19 | CASSMGTSGRGQYF | TGTGCCAGTAGTATGGGGACTAGCGGCAGAGGGCAGTACTTC
NA | TRBJ2-2 | NA | TRBV27 | CASSLGGSTGELFF | TGTGCCAGCAGTTTGGGCGGTAGCACCGGGGAGCTGTTTTTT
NA | TRBJ2-6 | NA | TRBV2 | CASSPRGWFSEDSGANVLTF | TGTGCCAGCAGTCCCCGCGGGTGGTTTAGCGAGGACTCTGGGGCCAACGTCCTGACTTTC
NA | TRBJ1-1 | NA | TRBV19 | CASGGAAGMVTEAFF | TGTGCCAGTGGCGGGGCGGCAGGGATGGTCACTGAAGCTTTCTTT
TRBD2 | TRBJ2-7 | NA | TRBV15 | CATSRWTSGSGEQYF | TGTGCCACCAGCAGATGGACTAGCGGGAGCGGCGAGCAGTACTTC
TRBD1 | TRBJ1-5 | NA | TRBV19 | CASSKDREQPQHF | TGTGCCAGTAGTAAGGACAGGGAACAGCCCCAGCATTTT
TRBD2 | TRBJ2-1 | NA | TRBV5-1 | CASSLGWREGQQDEQFF | TGCGCCAGCAGCTTGGGATGGCGGGAGGGACAACAAGATGAGCAGTTCTTC
TRBD2 | TRBJ2-3 | once | TRBV29-1 | CSVSGGRTDTQYF | TGCAGCGTATCGGGCGGGAGGACAGATACGCAGTATTTT
TRBD2 | TRBJ2-2 | NA | TRBV10-3 | CAISPGTSGRGYTGELFF | TGTGCCATCAGTCCAGGGACTAGCGGGAGAGGGTACACCGGGGAGCTGTTTTTT
NA | TRBJ2-7 | NA | TRBV30 | CAWRRGHSYEQYF | TGTGCCTGGCGCCGAGGGCACTCCTACGAGCAGTACTTC
TRBD1 | TRBJ2-2 | NA | TRBV6-5 | CASRRDRGGTGELFF | TGTGCCAGCAGACGGGACAGGGGAGGGACCGGGGAGCTGTTTTTT
NA | TRBJ2-7 | NA | TRBV11-2 | CASSSILGEQYF | TGTGCCAGCAGCTCAATCCTGGGCGAGCAGTACTTC
TRBD2 | TRBJ2-1 | NA | TRBV25-1 | CASSELSSGRVDEQFF | TGTGCCAGCAGTGAATTGTCTAGCGGGAGGGTAGATGAGCAGTTCTTC
NA | TRBJ2-5 | once | TRBV2 | CASSDGTQYF | TGTGCCAGCAGTGACGGCACCCAGTACTTC
NA | TRBJ2-4 | NA | TRBV29-1 | CSVEDGQRNIQYF | TGCAGCGTTGAGGACGGACAACGGAACATTCAGTACTTC
TRBD1 | TRBJ1-1 | NA | TRBV19 | CASRRQGEGSEAFF | TGTGCCAGTAGGAGACAGGGGGAAGGGAGTGAAGCTTTCTTT
TRBD1 | TRBJ2-7 | NA | TRBV2 | CASSSRRGLNEQYF | TGTGCCAGCTCCTCAAGAAGGGGGCTGAACGAGCAGTACTTC
NA | TRBJ2-3 | NA | TRBV7-2 | CASSAQAGTDTQYF | TGTGCCAGCAGCGCACAGGCGGGCACAGATACGCAGTATTTT
NA | TRBJ1-2 | NA | TRBV5-4 | CASSQEEGMGYGYTF | TGTGCCAGCAGCCAAGAAGAGGGGATGGGGTATGGCTACACCTTC
NA | TRBJ2-1 | NA | TRBV9 | CASSVLGTGGNEQFF | TGTGCCAGCAGCGTACTCGGGACGGGTGGGAATGAGCAGTTCTTC
NA | TRBJ1-2 | once | TRBV19 | CASSIPVPGRPYGYTF | TGTGCCAGTAGTATACCCGTTCCGGGGAGGCCCTATGGCTACACCTTC
NA | TRBJ1-3 | NA | TRBV28 | CASSLPALTGNTIYF | TGTGCCAGCAGTCTCCCGGCGCTTACGGGAAACACCATATATTTT
TRBD2 | TRBJ2-3 | NA | TRBV7-2 | CASSFPERGVADTQYF | TGTGCCAGCAGCTTCCCGGAGCGGGGGGTTGCAGATACGCAGTATTTT
TRBD2 | TRBJ2-7 | NA | TRBV11-2 | CASSQGLAGTYEQYF | TGTGCCAGCAGCCAAGGACTAGCGGGGACCTACGAGCAGTACTTC
TRBD1 | TRBJ1-5 | NA | TRBV7-2 | CASSRRGQEYNQPQHF | TGTGCCAGCAGCCGTCGGGGACAGGAGTACAATCAGCCCCAGCATTTT
NA | TRBJ2-7 | NA | TRBV25-1 | CARDGSYEQYF | TGTGCCAGGGACGGCTCCTACGAGCAGTACTTC
TRBD1 | TRBJ2-7 | NA | TRBV5-1 | CASSQGQGVYEQYF | TGCGCCAGCAGCCAAGGACAGGGGGTCTACGAGCAGTACTTC
NA | TRBJ2-4 | NA | TRBV7-9 | CASSLALSQGLAKNIQYF | TGTGCCAGCAGCTTAGCGCTAAGTCAGGGCTTGGCCAAAAACATTCAGTACTTC
TRBD2 | TRBJ2-2 | NA | TRBV18 | CASSRLAENTGELFF | TGTGCCAGCTCCCGACTAGCGGAGAACACCGGGGAGCTGTTTTTT
NA | TRBJ1-1 | NA | TRBV5-5 | CASSLGVRFNTEAFF | TGTGCCAGCAGCTTGGGAGTCAGATTCAACACTGAAGCTTTCTTT
NA | TRBJ2-3 | NA | TRBV4-3 | CASSQDGGADTQYF | TGCGCCAGCAGTCAAGATGGTGGAGCAGATACGCAGTATTTT
NA | TRBJ1-2 | NA | TRBV5-5 | CASSLFINYGYTF | TGTGCCAGCAGCTTGTTCATTAACTATGGCTACACCTTC
NA | TRBJ1-1 | NA | TRBV4-3 | CASSPRYRDTTEAFF | TGCGCCAGCAGCCCACGCTACAGGGATACTACTGAAGCTTTCTTT
TRBD1 | TRBJ1-4 | NA | TRBV28 | CASSLFSGQGATNEKLFF | TGTGCCAGCAGTTTATTTTCGGGACAGGGGGCAACTAATGAAAAACTGTTTTTT
NA | TRBJ1-1 | NA | TRBV4-1 | CASSQEPGSLGTEAFF | TGCGCCAGCAGCCAGGAACCCGGGAGCCTGGGGACTGAAGCTTTCTTT
TRBD2 | TRBJ2-7 | few | TRBV4-1 | CASSQRTLAGVEKGREGEQYF | TGCGCCAGCAGCCAAAGGACGTTAGCGGGAGTCGAAAAAGGGCGAGAGGGTGAGCAGTACTTC